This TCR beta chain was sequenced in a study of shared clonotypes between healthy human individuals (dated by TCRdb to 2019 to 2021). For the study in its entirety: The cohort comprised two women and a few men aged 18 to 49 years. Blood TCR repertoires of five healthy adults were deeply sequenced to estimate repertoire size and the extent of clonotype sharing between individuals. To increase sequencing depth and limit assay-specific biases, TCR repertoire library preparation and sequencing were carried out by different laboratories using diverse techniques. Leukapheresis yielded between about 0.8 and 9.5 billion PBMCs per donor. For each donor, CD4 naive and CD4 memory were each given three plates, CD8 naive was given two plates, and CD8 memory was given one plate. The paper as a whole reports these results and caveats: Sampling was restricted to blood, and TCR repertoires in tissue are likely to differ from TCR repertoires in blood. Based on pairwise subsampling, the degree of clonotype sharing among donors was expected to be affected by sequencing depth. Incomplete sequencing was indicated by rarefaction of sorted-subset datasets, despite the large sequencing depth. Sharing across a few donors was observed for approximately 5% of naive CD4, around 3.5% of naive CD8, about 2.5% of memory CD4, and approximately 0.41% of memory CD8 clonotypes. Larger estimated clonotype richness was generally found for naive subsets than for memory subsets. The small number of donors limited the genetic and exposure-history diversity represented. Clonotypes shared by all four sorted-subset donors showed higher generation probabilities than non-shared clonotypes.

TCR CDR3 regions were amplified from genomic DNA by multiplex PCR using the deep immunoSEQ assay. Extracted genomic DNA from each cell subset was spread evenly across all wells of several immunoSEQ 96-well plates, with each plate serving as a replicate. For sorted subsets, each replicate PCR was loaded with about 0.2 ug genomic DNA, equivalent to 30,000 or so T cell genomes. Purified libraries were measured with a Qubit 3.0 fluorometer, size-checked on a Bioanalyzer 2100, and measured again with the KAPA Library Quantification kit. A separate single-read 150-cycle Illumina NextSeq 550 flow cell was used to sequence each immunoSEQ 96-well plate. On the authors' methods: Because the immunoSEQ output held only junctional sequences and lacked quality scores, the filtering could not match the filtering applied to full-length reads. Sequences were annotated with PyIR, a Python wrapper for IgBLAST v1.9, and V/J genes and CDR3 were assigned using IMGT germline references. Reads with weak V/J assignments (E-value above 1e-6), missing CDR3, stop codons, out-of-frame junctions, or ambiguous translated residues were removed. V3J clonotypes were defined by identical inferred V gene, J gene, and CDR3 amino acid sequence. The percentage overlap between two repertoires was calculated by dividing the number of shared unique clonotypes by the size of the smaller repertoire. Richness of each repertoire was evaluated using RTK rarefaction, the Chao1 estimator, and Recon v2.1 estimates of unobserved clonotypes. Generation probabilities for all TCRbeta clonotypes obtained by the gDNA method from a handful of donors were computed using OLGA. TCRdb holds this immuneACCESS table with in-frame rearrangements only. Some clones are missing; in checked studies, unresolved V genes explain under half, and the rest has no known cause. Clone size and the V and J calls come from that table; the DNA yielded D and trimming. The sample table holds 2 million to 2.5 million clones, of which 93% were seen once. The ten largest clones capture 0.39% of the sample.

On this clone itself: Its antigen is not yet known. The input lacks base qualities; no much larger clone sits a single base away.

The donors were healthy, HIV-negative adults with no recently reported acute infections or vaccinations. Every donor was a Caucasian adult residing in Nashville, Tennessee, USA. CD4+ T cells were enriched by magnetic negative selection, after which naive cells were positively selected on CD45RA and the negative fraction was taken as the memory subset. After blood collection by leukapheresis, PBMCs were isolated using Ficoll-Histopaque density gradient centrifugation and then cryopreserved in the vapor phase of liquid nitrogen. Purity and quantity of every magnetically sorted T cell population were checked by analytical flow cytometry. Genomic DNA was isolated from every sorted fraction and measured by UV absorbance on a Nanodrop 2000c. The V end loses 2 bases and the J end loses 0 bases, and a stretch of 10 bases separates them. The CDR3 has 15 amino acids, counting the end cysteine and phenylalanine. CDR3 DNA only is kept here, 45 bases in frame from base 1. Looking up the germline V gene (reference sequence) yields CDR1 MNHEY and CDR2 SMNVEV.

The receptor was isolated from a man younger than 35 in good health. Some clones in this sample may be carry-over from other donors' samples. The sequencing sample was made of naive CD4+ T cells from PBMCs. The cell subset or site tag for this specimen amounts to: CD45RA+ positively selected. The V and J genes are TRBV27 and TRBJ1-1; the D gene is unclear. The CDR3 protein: CASSLTGLMNTEAFF. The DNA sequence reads TGTGCCAGCAGTTTAACCGGCCTTATGAACACTGAAGCTTTCTTT.